This is a list of T cell receptor beta chains from one sample in a study of blood T cell repertoires in COVID-19. Clones were read by immunoSEQ multiplex PCR, and TCRdb kept only the in-frame ones, dropping some. The sample yields 300,000 to 450,000 clones, roughly 86% seen once. The source material was PBMCs or T cells enriched from blood (not recorded which). The receptors were gathered from a middle-aged man in a cohort exposed to, infected with or recovered from COVID-19 (not recorded which). Each CDR3 is given with its conserved first and last residue. A D gene is named only where the DNA matches it firmly. Size values are once, few and many counts, or a class for expanded clones, and some rows have none.

TRBV7-2	NA	TRBJ2-7	TRBD2	TGTGCCAGCAGCGGCGGGAGGGCCTACGAGCAGTACTTC	CASSGGRAYEQYF
TRBV4-1	NA	TRBJ1-4	NA	TGCGCCAGCAGACGGGGTGGTGAAAAACTGTTTTTT	CASRRGGEKLFF
TRBV3-1/TRBV3-2	NA	TRBJ2-2	NA	TGTGCCAGCAGCCTACAGGATACCGGGGAGCTGTTTTTT	CASSLQDTGELFF
TRBV5-4	NA	TRBJ2-1	NA	TGTGCCAGCAGCTTCTTAACCGCCAGCTCCTACAATGAGCAGTTCTTC	CASSFLTASSYNEQFF
TRBV7-2	NA	TRBJ2-1	TRBD2	TGTGCCAGCAGCTACCCGGGACTAGGAAACAATGAGCAGTTCTTC	CASSYPGLGNNEQFF
TRBV27	once	TRBJ1-2	NA	TGTGCCAGCAGCCTTTTAGGAGGGCATGGCTACACCTTC	CASSLLGGHGYTF
TRBV10-2	NA	TRBJ1-5	TRBD1	TGCGCCAGCAGAGCCGGGACAGGGAGTCAGCCCCAGCATTTT	CASRAGTGSQPQHF
TRBV3-1/TRBV3-2	NA	TRBJ1-1	NA	TGTGCCAGCAGCCCCCTCGTAGCCACTGAAGCTTTCTTT	CASSPLVATEAFF
TRBV4-2	NA	TRBJ2-1	NA	TGTGCCAGCAGCCAAGGGGTTAGCGGCGCCTACAATGAGCAGTTCTTC	CASSQGVSGAYNEQFF
TRBV6-5	NA	TRBJ2-4	TRBD2	TGTGCCAGCAGTTACTCGATCGCGGGGGGGAAAAACATTCAGTACTTC	CASSYSIAGGKNIQYF
TRBV6-5	NA	TRBJ1-1	TRBD1	TGTGCCAGCAGCCCGGGACAGGGATTCGCTGAAGCTTTCTTT	CASSPGQGFAEAFF
TRBV28	NA	TRBJ2-7	NA	TGTGCCAGCAGTTTGGCAGACTCCTACGAGCAGTACTTC	CASSLADSYEQYF
TRBV27	NA	TRBJ1-4	NA	TGTGCCAGCAGTTTACGGGGGGCTCTTATTAATGAAAAACTGTTTTTT	CASSLRGALINEKLFF
TRBV7-7	NA	TRBJ2-1	TRBD2	TGTGCCAGCAGCTTAGGTGGTGGGCTAGCGGACTACAATGAGCAGTTCTTC	CASSLGGGLADYNEQFF
TRBV10-2	NA	TRBJ2-5	NA	TGCGCCAGCAGTGGCGGGTTCCAAGAGACCCAGTACTTC	CASSGGFQETQYF
TRBV9	NA	TRBJ2-7	NA	TGTGCCAGCAGCATCAGACGGCTAGGCAGTTACGAGCAGTACTTC	CASSIRRLGSYEQYF
TRBV13	NA	TRBJ2-3	NA	TGTGCCAGCAGCTCTCCTCCGGGTACGCAGTATTTT	CASSSPPGTQYF
TRBV29-1	NA	TRBJ2-1	TRBD2	TGCAGCACAGGGACTAGCGAGAGAGACTACAATGAGCAGTTCTTC	CSTGTSERDYNEQFF
TRBV18	NA	TRBJ2-2	TRBD2	TGTGCCAGCTCACGACTAGCGGGAGGGCCAAACACCGGGGAGCTGTTTTTT	CASSRLAGGPNTGELFF
TRBV5-4	NA	TRBJ1-2	NA	TGTGCCAGCAGCGTCTTACAGGGAAGAGTCGATGGCTACACCTTC	CASSVLQGRVDGYTF